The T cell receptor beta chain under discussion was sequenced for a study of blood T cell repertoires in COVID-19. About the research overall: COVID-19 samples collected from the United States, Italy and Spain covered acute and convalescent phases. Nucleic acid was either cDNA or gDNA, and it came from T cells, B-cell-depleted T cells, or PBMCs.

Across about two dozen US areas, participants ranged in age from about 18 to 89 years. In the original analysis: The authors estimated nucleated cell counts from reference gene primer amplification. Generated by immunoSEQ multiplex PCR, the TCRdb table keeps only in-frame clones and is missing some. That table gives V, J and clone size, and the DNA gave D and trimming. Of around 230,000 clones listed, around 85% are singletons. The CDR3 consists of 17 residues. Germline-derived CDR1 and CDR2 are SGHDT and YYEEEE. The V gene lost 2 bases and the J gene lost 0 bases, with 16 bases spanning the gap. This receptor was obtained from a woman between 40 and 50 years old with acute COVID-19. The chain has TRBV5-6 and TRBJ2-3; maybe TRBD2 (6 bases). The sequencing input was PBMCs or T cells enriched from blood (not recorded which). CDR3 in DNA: TGTGCCAGCAGCTTCTCCATACAGGCGGGAAGCACAGATACGCAGTATTTT. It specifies CASSFSIQAGSTDTQYF.